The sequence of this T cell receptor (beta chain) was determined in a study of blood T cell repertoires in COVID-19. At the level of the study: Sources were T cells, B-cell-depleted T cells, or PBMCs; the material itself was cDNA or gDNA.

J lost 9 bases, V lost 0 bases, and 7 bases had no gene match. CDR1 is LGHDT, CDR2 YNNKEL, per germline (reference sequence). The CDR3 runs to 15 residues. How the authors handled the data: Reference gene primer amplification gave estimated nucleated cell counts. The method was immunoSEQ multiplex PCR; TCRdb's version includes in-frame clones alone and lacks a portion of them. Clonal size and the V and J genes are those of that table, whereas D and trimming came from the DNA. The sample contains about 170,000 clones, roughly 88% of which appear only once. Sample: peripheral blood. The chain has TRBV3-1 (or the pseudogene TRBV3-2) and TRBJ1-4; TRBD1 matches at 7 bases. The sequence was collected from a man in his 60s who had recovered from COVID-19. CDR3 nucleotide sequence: TGTGCCAGCAGCCAAGATGCCAGGGGGGAGCAAAAACTGTTTTTT. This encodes CASSQDARGEQKLFF.